This T cell receptor (beta chain) was profiled in a study of blood T cells in healthy people across ages. About the research overall: Per every two T cells, about one barcoded beta molecule was captured by template switching. Study-level points and caveats: Estimates of diversity drawn from one million T cells were considered underestimates. Long-lived and aged donors differed, with more naive CD4+ cells and higher diversity in the long-lived.

The CDR3 runs 15 residues. Germline lookup yields CDR1 LNHNV and CDR2 YYDKDF (reference sequence). Trimming pared 2 bases from V and 5 bases from J, leaving 12 bases between. In its sample, this clonotype was seen a few times. Its antigen is currently unknown. Sample-barcoded 5' priming and a J-beta primer mix drove a second PCR of about 7 to 12 cycles. TCRdb ran MiXCR on the 5' RACE reads and lists one entry per CDR3 protein. This sample has approximately 810,000 distinct CDR3 sequences; 25% to 30% occur once, and the top ten carry 15% to 20%. The chain joins TRBV15 to TRBJ1-4; D is uncertain. Sequencing input: blood. This clonotype was obtained from a woman aged 80 or over in good health. The CDR3 loop is CATSRLDGRNEKLFF. The DNA for the CDR3 is TGTGCCACCAGCAGATTAGACGGGCGGAATGAAAAACTGTTTTTT.